These 17 T cell receptor beta chains were all obtained from the same sample, sequenced in a study of cytomegalovirus exposure and HLA in healthy donors (dated 2017 in TCRdb). Library preparation used the immunoSEQ multiplex PCR assay. The multiplex PCR relied on a mix of 60 forward primers for TCR Vbeta segments and 13 reverse primers for TCR Jbeta segments. TCRdb limited this immuneACCESS table to in-frame rearrangements with V and J called. A share of clones is missing; checked studies link under half to unresolved V genes, and the rest is unexplained. The table for this sample lists around 99,000 clones; 65% to 85% of them were counted only once. 2% to 2.5% of the sample belongs to the ten largest clones. The sample was PBMCs. The receptors come from a man aged 30 to 45 in good health and CMV-seronegative.

The V call is TRBV28, the J call TRBJ1-2, with D possibly being TRBD1 (5 bases). Germline assignment: CDR1 MDHEN and CDR2 SYDVKM. Trimming took off 2 bases at V and 7 bases at J, with 17 bases between the two ends. This CDR3 has 15 amino acids. CDR3 coding DNA: TGTGCCAGCAGTTTAATCCAGGGCCCTCAGGGTGGCTACACCTTC. Its protein is CASSLIQGPQGGYTF.

The gene calls are TRBV28 and TRBJ1-1; no definite D call. Per germline, CDR1 MDHEN and CDR2 SYDVKM. The germline V and J ends were trimmed by 5 bases and 9 bases, with 13 bases remaining between them. There are 12 residues in the CDR3. The CDR3 region has the DNA TGTGCCAGCAGTCCCCAGGCGAACAAAGCTTTCTTT. It translates to CASSPQANKAFF.

The chain carries TRBV27 and TRBJ2-3; D is perhaps TRBD1 (6 bases). The V end was cut by 6 bases, the J end by 3 bases, with 10 bases between. The CDR3 covers 13 residues. Germline V CDR1 and CDR2: MNHEY, SMNVEV (reference sequence). For the CDR3, the DNA is TGTGCCAGCAGCTACCAGGGGACAGATACGCAGTATTTT. Protein product: CASSYQGTDTQYF.

Worth noting for this clone: The junction differs from germline at one of its ends, possibly a read error. This sequence joins TRBV28 and TRBJ1-2, with 9 positions matching TRBD1. Per the germline V gene, CDR1 is MDHEN and CDR2 is SYDVKM. This CDR3 has 15 amino acids. This chain's CDR3 is CASSPGQGLDYGYTF. The DNA of the CDR3 is TGTGCCAGCAGTCCCGGACAGGGGTTGGACTATGGCTACACTTTC.

This clone was detected once. The chain is built from TRBV5-1 and TRBJ2-7; 9 nucleotides match TRBD1. V shed 1 base and J 6 bases; nucleotides not matched to a gene: 5. Germline V gene data show CDR1 as SGHRS and CDR2 as YFSETQ. This CDR3 is built from 14 residues. The DNA for the CDR3 is TGCGCCAGCAGCTTGAGGACAGGGGTTGGCGAGCAGTACTTC. Its protein is CASSLRTGVGEQYF.

V and J are TRBV19 and TRBJ2-1, with TRBD1 as a possible D gene (5 bases). CDR1 is LNHDA and CDR2 is SQIVND in the germline V gene (reference sequence). This CDR3 has 12 amino acids. Trimming stripped 4 bases from V and 4 bases from J, with 5 bases between. The CDR3 DNA sequence: TGTGCCAGTAGTAACAGGTACAATGAGCAGTTCTTC. Translated: CASSNRYNEQFF.

The chain has TRBV9 and TRBJ2-3; 9 bases line up with TRBD1. CDR1 is SGDLS and CDR2 is YYNGEE in the germline V gene. With V trimmed by 4 bases and J by 6 bases, 6 bases remained unmatched. CDR3 length equals 14 residues. The CDR3 region is CASSRDRAADTQYF. CDR3 DNA sequence: TGTGCCAGCAGCCGGGACAGGGCGGCGGATACGCAGTATTTT.

This clone showed up just a few times. This chain uses TRBV29-1 with TRBJ1-4; 7 nucleotides align to TRBD1. V dropped 5 bases and J dropped 7; count of bases not matched to a gene: 7. This CDR3 has 13 amino acids. CDR1 is SQVTM, CDR2 ANQGSEA, per germline. CDR3 loop: CSVQTGAGEKLFF. The CDR3, as DNA: TGCAGCGTTCAAACAGGGGCGGGTGAAAAACTGTTTTTT.

V gene TRBV4-2 combines with J gene TRBJ2-7, with a weak D call TRBD2 (5 bases). CDR3 size: 12 residues. Germline CDR1 reads LGHNA; CDR2 reads YNFKEQ. V lost 4 bases and J 7 bases, leaving 11 bases between the germline ends. The CDR3 sequence: CASSLPRGEQYF. DNA of the CDR3: TGTGCCAGCAGCCTGCCACGGGGAGAGCAGTACTTC.

The genes are TRBV7-8 and TRBJ1-3; D might be TRBD1 (5 bases). The CDR3 runs 15 residues. Germline V gene lookup returns CDR1 SGHVS and CDR2 FQNEAQ. Trimming removed 5 bases from V and 4 bases from J, with 15 bases in between. CDR3 loop: CASSPRGGAGNTIYF. The CDR3 region has the DNA TGTGCCAGCAGCCCTAGAGGAGGGGCCGGAAACACCATATATTTT.

The V call is TRBV7-8, the J call TRBJ1-5; D uncertain. The CDR3 is 15 residues long. Germline CDR1 and CDR2: SGHVS and FQNEAQ. V dropped 5 bases and J dropped 6 bases, with 17 bases sitting between them. CDR3 sequence reads: CASSPRGAQSQPQHF. CDR3 nucleotide sequence: TGTGCCAGCAGCCCCCGTGGAGCTCAGAGTCAGCCCCAGCATTTT.

The chain links TRBV6-5 to TRBJ2-7; 8 bases fit TRBD2. Germline assignment: CDR1 MNHEY and CDR2 SVGAGI. The CDR3 extends over 14 amino acids. After removal of 4 bases from V and 4 bases from J, the junction contained 6 bases not matched to a gene. The CDR3 region is CASSSPGLGYEQYF. CDR3 in DNA: TGTGCCAGCAGTTCCCCGGGACTAGGATACGAGCAGTACTTC.

The V and J genes are TRBV29-1 and TRBJ2-3, with D hard to call. Trimming removed 4 bases at V and 0 bases at J, with 5 bases between. Germline lookup yields CDR1 SQVTM and CDR2 ANQGSEA. The CDR3 has 12 residues. Written as DNA, the CDR3 is TGCAGCGTTGCTAGTAGCACAGATACGCAGTATTTT. Encoded protein: CSVASSTDTQYF.

The chain recombines TRBV4-2 with TRBJ2-1; TRBD2 matches at 12 bases. After removal of 0 bases from V and 1 base from J, the junction contained 16 bases not matched to a gene. Germline loops: CDR1 LGHNA, CDR2 YNFKEQ. This CDR3 contains 22 residues. The CDR3 is CASSQDPLSASGGVMSYNEQFF. In DNA form, the CDR3 reads TGTGCCAGCAGCCAAGATCCCCTTTCGGCTAGCGGGGGGGTTATGTCCTACAATGAGCAGTTCTTC.

CDR3 in amino acids: CASSLGQGNEKLFF. CDR3 in DNA: TGTGCCAGCAGCCTGGGACAGGGAAATGAAAAACTGTTTTTT. V is TRBV9 and J is TRBJ1-4, with TRBD1 identical over 9 bases. Trimming removed 4 bases from V and 5 bases from J; junction bases left unmatched: 3. CDR3 size: 14 residues. Looked up from germline, CDR1 is SGDLS and CDR2 is YYNGEE.

This clone was detected only a few times. This rearrangement joins TRBV6-5 to TRBJ2-7; 8 positions match TRBD2. V lost 10 bases and J lost 6; bases outside the gene matches: 14. Looked up from germline, CDR1 is MNHEY and CDR2 is SVGAGI. The CDR3 has 14 amino acids. The CDR3 DNA follows: TGTGCCACCATCTTTGGGACTAGGGCCTCCGAGCAGTACTTC. As protein: CATIFGTRASEQYF.

The chain carries TRBV5-1 and TRBJ1-1; no clear D. Trimming stripped 3 bases from V and 2 bases from J, with 11 bases between. The V gene's germline CDR1 is SGHRS and CDR2 YFSETQ. The CDR3 is made up of 14 amino acids. The CDR3 sequence is CASSSYADNTEAFF. In DNA, the CDR3 is TGCGCCAGCAGCTCCTACGCGGATAACACTGAAGCTTTCTTT.